The T cell receptor beta chain under discussion was sequenced for a study of blood T cell repertoires in COVID-19. In the original processing: Estimation of nucleated cell counts was performed using reference gene primer amplification. Sequencing used immunoSEQ multiplex PCR; TCRdb keeps in-frame clones, though not all of them. V and J calls and clone size are given by that table; D and trimming were obtained from the DNA. Of more than 250,000 clones listed, around nine tenths are singletons. With V trimmed by 6 bases and J by 5 bases, 8 bases remained unmatched. CDR3 length equals 14 residues. CDR1 and CDR2 (germline): MDHEN, SYDVKM.

Sequenced sample: peripheral blood. This TCR came from a man between 45 and 60 years old with active or convalescent COVID-19. The rearrangement links TRBV28 to TRBJ2-7; TRBD1 matches at 9 bases. For the CDR3, the DNA is TGTGCCAGCAGCCTGTGGGACAGGGTCCACGAGCAGTACTTC. Residues: CASSLWDRVHEQYF.